This section outlines one TCR beta chain sequence together with its context. The target of this receptor is not known. No base-level quality is on record; no much larger clone is a single base apart. V is reduced by 3 bases and J by 3 bases, leaving a spacing of 10 bases between them. According to the germline V gene, CDR1 reads SGHDT and CDR2 reads YYEEEE. The CDR3 goes from the cysteine to the phenylalanine over 14 residues. Only the CDR3 DNA stays, 42 bases, in frame from base 1. The immunoSEQ Assay was used to sequence TCRbeta CDR3 regions. After extraction, genomic DNA underwent amplification by bias-controlled multiplex PCR, followed by high-throughput sequencing. Turning to the authors' computational methods: To quantify the absolute abundance of every unique TCRbeta CDR3 region, sequences were collapsed and filtered. T cell fraction was estimated by normalizing TCRbeta template counts to usable DNA, with usable DNA measured through amplification of reference genes found in all nucleated cells. Repertoire TCRs were annotated as SARS-CoV-2-specific by exact matching of V gene, CDR3 amino acid sequence and J gene to a known reactive TCR set. The reference SARS-CoV-2 TCR set was obtained from MIRA and was filtered for enrichment in COVID-19-positive ImmuneCODE repertoires, whereby public or cross-reactive TCRs were removed. Based on the MIRA antigens, annotated TCRs were further analysed at the level of specific ORF or position within ORF. Depth was the summed frequency of annotated unique rearrangements, while breadth was defined as annotated unique rearrangements over total unique productive rearrangements. Two-sided Wilcoxon rank-sum tests were applied when comparing TCR breadth between groups. TCRdb provides this immuneACCESS table in a form limited to in-frame rearrangements. Some clones are lacking; in checked studies, under half of them reflect an unresolved V gene, and why the rest are absent is not known. Clone size and the V and J calls come from that table; the DNA yielded D and trimming. In this sample the table shows fewer than 400,000 clones, 75% to 90% of which occur a single time. Together, the top ten hold about 5.4% of the sample.

The intended sense of this specimen's treatment or condition label: roughly 20 received Ad26.COV2.S at low or high dose, single or two shots; several received placebo; per-sample allocation not given. For vaccine and placebo recipients, the sequenced repertoires came from samples collected on day 63 after the first injection. In Cohort 1b, about 25 adults aged 18-55 years were enrolled at a single site in Boston, USA, between 29 July and 7 August 2020. Ad26.COV2.S was a replication-incompetent adenovirus type 26 vector expressing a prefusion-stabilized SARS-CoV-2 spike protein from the original Wuhan strain. This specimen belongs to a study of Ad26.COV2.S vaccination and SARS-CoV-2 variants (dated by TCRdb to 2020 to 2023). Turning to the overall study: Donors in the vaccine arm were drawn from COV1001, a phase I-IIa trial of Ad26.COV2.S in healthy adults that was multicentre, randomized, double-blind and placebo-controlled. Blinding of investigators to trial group allocation was maintained during experiments and outcome assessment. Participants in the trial were split at random into five groups of five each, receiving low-dose or high-dose Ad26.COV2.S once or twice, or else placebo on both occasions. The specificity and breadth of SARS-CoV-2-reactive T cell receptors after Ad26.COV2.S vaccination were assessed by TCRbeta repertoire sequencing. Ad26.COV2.S was given intramuscularly at 5x10^10 or 1x10^11 viral particles, as a single shot or as two shots 56 days apart. The TCR-sequenced set comprised roughly 30 samples: around 20 Ad26.COV2.S vaccine recipients, 5 placebo recipients and 8 SARS-CoV-2 convalescent individuals.

The study at large found these results: After vaccination, spike-specific CD8+ and CD4+ T cell responses were reported to show substantial breadth. Compared with placebo recipients, Ad26.COV2.S recipients showed higher spike-specific TCR breadth (P = 0.0014). The authors noted that the TCR breadth and depth analyses may have underestimated total T cell responses. The study lacked the statistical power to compare responses across vaccine doses or regimens. Comparable non-spike TCR breadth was observed between vaccine and placebo recipients, consistent with only spike being contained in the vaccine.

This clonotype originated in a person aged 18-65 years who received the Ad26.COV2.S COVID-19 vaccine or a placebo. The sequences come from peripheral blood, collected in a trial of Ad26.COV2.S vaccine versus placebo. Here the chain combines TRBV5-6 and TRBJ1-3, with no confident D gene call. The CDR3 region reads CASSSDTGGNTIYF. In nucleotides, the sequence is TGTGCCAGCAGCTCCGATACGGGTGGAAACACCATATATTTT.